Listed below are T cell receptor beta chains from one sample, sequenced in a study of blood T cell repertoires in COVID-19. Sequencing was performed with immunoSEQ multiplex PCR; in TCRdb, only in-frame clones are kept and a portion is missing. The sample has roughly 160,000 clones, 75% to 90% seen once; the top ten hold 2.5% to 3%. The specimen sequenced was peripheral blood. All receptors derive from a woman aged 55-70 years with acute or convalescent COVID-19. Both conserved end residues are trimmed from each CDR3. Size is omitted from some rows. Given values are once, few, many or a class for expanded clones.

TRBV5-1	TRBJ2-5	NA	ASSFTGETQY
TRBV9	TRBJ1-5	NA	ASSVGASNQPQH
TRBV5-5	TRBJ1-5	NA	ASSLEVGQGNQPQH
TRBV6-1	TRBJ1-4	NA	ASSDRVPTNEKLF
TRBV5-4	TRBJ1-4	NA	ASSLTGGATNEKLF
TRBV4-2	TRBJ1-5	NA	ASSQDEQGNQPQH
TRBV6-2/TRBV6-3	TRBJ1-5	NA	ASSGQGYSNQPQH
TRBV9	TRBJ2-3	once	ASGKSDTQY
TRBV14	TRBJ1-1	once	ASSPFPGTGAHGGEAF
TRBV19	TRBJ2-3	NA	ASKDRSTDTQY
TRBV27	TRBJ2-4	NA	ASSSTGLVGNIQY
TRBV5-6	TRBJ1-2	NA	ASSFDRGQIGYT
TRBV10-3	TRBJ2-7	NA	AISMGQVSYEQY
TRBV6-6	TRBJ1-2	NA	ASKQGINNYGYT
TRBV5-4	TRBJ1-4	NA	ASSLGLGQGEKLF
TRBV6-1	TRBJ1-5	once	ASDSLRIGQPQH
TRBV6-6	TRBJ1-1	NA	ASSPTGEVTEAF
TRBV12-3/TRBV12-4	TRBJ1-5	NA	ASSLAQNQPQH
TRBV5-1	TRBJ2-1	NA	ASSSATGTLLNNEQF
TRBV20-1	TRBJ1-2	once	SAPAGDGYT
TRBV9	TRBJ1-2	NA	ASSTPSRIYGYT
TRBV28	TRBJ1-1	NA	ASSSTANTEAF
TRBV5-6	TRBJ2-7	NA	ASSSALFAGVSHEQY
TRBV27	TRBJ2-2	NA	ASRGLAVSNTGELF
TRBV11-2	TRBJ2-2	NA	ASSFSSGGLTGELF
TRBV29-1	TRBJ1-1	NA	SHRVNTEAF
TRBV9	TRBJ2-7	NA	ASSVGTSGYEQY
TRBV2	TRBJ1-2	NA	ASSERVYGYT
TRBV28	TRBJ1-4	NA	ASISAGTNEKLF
TRBV18	TRBJ2-5	once	ASSPQQETQY
TRBV7-3	TRBJ1-2	once	ASSLTGTEKYYGYT
TRBV29-1	TRBJ1-3	NA	SVDGGGRGNTIY
TRBV12-3/TRBV12-4	TRBJ1-6	NA	ASSLQGWSPLH
TRBV7-2	TRBJ1-1	NA	ASSLAGGWVTEAF
TRBV14	TRBJ2-5	NA	ASSRRRSGGAALQGKETQY
TRBV9	TRBJ2-5	NA	ASSSNGGETQY
TRBV11-2	TRBJ2-5	NA	ASSLIRGSEGETQY
TRBV7-8	TRBJ1-5	NA	ASSLTENQPQH
TRBV5-4	TRBJ2-7	few	ASSRGQGRTLPEQY
TRBV18	TRBJ2-7	NA	ASSQQSRGTGYEQY
TRBV5-6	TRBJ2-2	NA	ASSLDTGGSGELF
TRBV6-5	TRBJ2-7	NA	ASNSGTGVHEQY
TRBV6-5	TRBJ1-5	NA	ASTTGRGLNQPQH
TRBV13	TRBJ1-2	NA	ASSIRTGGVRNYGYT
TRBV18	TRBJ2-1	once	ASSPLTSGTYNEQF
TRBV28	TRBJ1-6	once	ASIAGGANSPLH
TRBV5-1	TRBJ1-5	NA	ASSLEGGGQPQH
TRBV5-1	TRBJ2-5	once	ASSASQETQY
TRBV3-1/TRBV3-2	TRBJ1-2	NA	ASSQIGQGLRYGYT